These 4 T cell receptor beta chains originate from one sample sequenced in a study of a mutant IDH1 vaccine in newly diagnosed glioma. TCRdb's copy holds only in-frame clones and misses some; the assay was immunoSEQ multiplex PCR. The data contain fewer than 30,000 clones, 80% of them singletons. The time point here: week 23, last vaccination. Vaccination comprised doses that each held 300 ug of mutant IDH1 20-mer peptide, plus topical imiquimod. Which antigens these TCRs recognize remains unknown. The sample was PBMCs, taken from a glioma patient whose treatment included an IDH1 peptide vaccine. The receptors here all came from a woman aged 18-29 years with glioma.

The rearrangement links TRBV25-1 to TRBJ1-6, with a tentative D call TRBD1 (5 bases). The CDR3 is 17 amino acids. The V gene's germline CDR1 is MGHDK and CDR2 SYGVNS. V lost 3 bases to trimming and J lost 2 bases, with 14 bases between them. The CDR3 nucleotides read TGTGCCAGCAGTGATTGGGGGGAGAGTCCCTATAATTCACCCCTCCACTTT. Its translation: CASSDWGESPYNSPLHF.

The rearrangement uses TRBV6-5 and TRBJ1-1, with D perhaps matching TRBD1 (6 bases). The length of the CDR3 is 15 residues. Germline values: CDR1 MNHEY, CDR2 SVGAGI. V was trimmed by 0 bases and J by 10 bases, leaving 18 bases between them. The CDR3 region has the DNA TGTGCCAGCAGTTACTCGTGGGGGACATCCGGGTTAGCTTTCTTT. Protein sequence: CASSYSWGTSGLAFF.

The chain carries TRBV5-1 and TRBJ2-6; D gene uncertain. The V end lost 3 bases, the J end lost 1 base, and 14 bases lay between the germline ends. Germline CDR1 is SGHRS and CDR2 is YFSETQ. CDR3 length: 17 amino acids. The CDR3 nucleotides read TGCGCCAGCAGCTCAATAAGCCTGAGTTCTGGGGCCAACGTCCTGACTTTC. Residues: CASSSISLSSGANVLTF.

V and J are TRBV6-6 and TRBJ2-7; a possible D gene is TRBD2 (5 bases). Trimming cost V 0 bases and J 3 bases, with 12 bases left between them. Germline V CDR1 and CDR2: MNHNY, SVGAGI (reference sequence). CDR3 size: 15 residues. The CDR3: CASSYSRPSIYEQYF. CDR3 in DNA: TGTGCCAGCAGTTACTCGAGGCCTAGCATCTACGAGCAGTACTTC.